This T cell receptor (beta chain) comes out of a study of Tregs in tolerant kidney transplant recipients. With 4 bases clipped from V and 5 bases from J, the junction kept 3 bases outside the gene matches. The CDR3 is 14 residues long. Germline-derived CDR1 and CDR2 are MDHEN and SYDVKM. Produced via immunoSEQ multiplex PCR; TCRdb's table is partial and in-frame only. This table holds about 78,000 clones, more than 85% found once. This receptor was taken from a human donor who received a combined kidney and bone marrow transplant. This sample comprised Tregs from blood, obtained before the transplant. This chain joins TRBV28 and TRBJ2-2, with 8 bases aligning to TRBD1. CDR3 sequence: CASSSWTGTGELFF. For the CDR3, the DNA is TGTGCCAGCAGTTCCTGGACAGGGACCGGGGAGCTGTTTTTT.